One T cell receptor beta chain is described in this entry. This record comes from a study of graft-versus-host responses after intestinal transplantation. Whole-study context: In this cohort, recipients had multivisceral, liver-intestinal, or isolated intestinal transplants.

Germline trimming cut 2 bases from V and 1 base from J; bases unmatched to any gene: 6. Germline V gene sequence: CDR1 SGHVS, CDR2 FNYEAQ. There are 18 residues in the CDR3. The method was immunoSEQ multiplex PCR; TCRdb's version includes in-frame clones alone and lacks a portion of them. The sample lists around 43,000 clones, roughly nine tenths seen once, with 4.4% in the top ten. This chain connects TRBV7-6 to TRBJ2-7, with 15 nucleotides matching TRBD2. Sample: PBMCs, taken 524 days after transplant. The receptor comes from a human patient who received an intestinal transplant, so some T cells may come from the graft donor. The CDR3 nucleotides read TGTGCCAGCAGCTTAAACCCTGGACTAGCGGGAGGGTCCTACGAGCAGTACTTC. This translates into CASSLNPGLAGGSYEQYF.